The 8 T cell receptor beta chains presented below share a single source sample, sequenced in a study of blood T cells in healthy people across ages. Primed by a sample-barcoded 5' primer and a J-beta primer mix, a second PCR proceeded for about 6 to 12 cycles. MiXCR, applied by TCRdb to the 5' RACE reads, yields one record per CDR3 protein. Here the sample spans 660,000 or so distinct CDR3 sequences, approximately 50% being singletons. The specimen was blood. The receptors shown here come from a man in his sixties in good health.

This chain joins TRBV6-6 and TRBJ1-1; D is unclear. Trimming removed 2 bases at V and 3 bases at J, with 10 bases between. Germline V lookup: CDR1 MNHNY, CDR2 SVGAGI (reference sequence). The CDR3 extends over 14 amino acids. The CDR3 is CASSYRGSDTEAFF. The CDR3 coding sequence is TGTGCCAGCAGTTACCGTGGTAGCGACACTGAAGCTTTCTTT.

Here the CDR3 DNA reads TGTGCCAGCAGTCCATTACGACCGTTTGGCTACACCTTC. Encoded protein: CASSPLRPFGYTF. The V call is TRBV27, the J call TRBJ1-2; D gene unclear. V gave up 5 bases and J gave up 7 bases, with 14 bases separating them. Germline CDR1 MNHEY, CDR2 SMNVEV (reference sequence). CDR3 length equals 13 residues.

V gene TRBV25-1 combines with J gene TRBJ1-4; 7 bases agree with TRBD1. Germline lookup yields CDR1 MGHDK and CDR2 SYGVNS. J was trimmed by 7 bases and V by 4 bases; bases with no gene match: 6. This CDR3 is built from 14 residues. The CDR3 DNA reads TGTGCCAGCAGTGGGACAGGAGTGTTTGAAAAACTGTTTTTT. The encoded protein is CASSGTGVFEKLFF.

CDR3 loop: CSVDDEGNSYNEQFF. CDR3 sequence (DNA): TGCAGCGTTGACGATGAAGGGAACTCCTACAATGAGCAGTTCTTC. The chain is built from TRBV29-1 and TRBJ2-1; D is undetermined. Germline V lookup: CDR1 SQVTM, CDR2 ANQGSEA. This CDR3 region has 15 residues. Trimming removed 3 bases from V and 0 bases from J, with 12 bases in between.

This clonotype was seen a handful of times. The J gene is TRBJ2-3, the V gene TRBV6-6; weak D call: TRBD2 (7 bases). V lost 7 bases and J 2 bases, leaving 13 bases between the germline ends. CDR3 length equals 14 residues. CDR1 is MNHNY, CDR2 SVGAGI, per germline (reference sequence). CDR3 DNA: TGTGCCAGCAAGGGGGGGTCGTCCACAGATACGCAGTATTTT. This gives the protein CASKGGSSTDTQYF.

V usage is TRBV10-3 and J usage is TRBJ2-1, with TRBD2 matching over 8 bases. V was clipped by 0 bases and J by 6 bases; unmatched bases: 7. This CDR3 contains 16 residues. CDR1 and CDR2 from the germline V gene are ENHRY and SYGVKD. CDR3 residues: CAISESIGLAGNEQFF. CDR3 in DNA: TGTGCCATCAGTGAGTCGATCGGACTAGCCGGCAATGAGCAGTTCTTC.

The gene calls are TRBV11-2 and TRBJ2-7; unclear D gene. V dropped 1 base and J dropped 4 bases, with 11 bases sitting between them. This CDR3 spans 14 amino acids. The V gene's germline CDR1 is SGHAT and CDR2 FQNNGV. The CDR3 coding sequence is TGTGCCAGCAGCTTAGTTTATACCGAGTACGAGCAGTACTTC. This codes for CASSLVYTEYEQYF.

The V gene is TRBV10-3, the J gene TRBJ2-7, with a possible D match to TRBD2 (6 bases). The CDR3 contains 16 residues. The germline V gene has CDR1 ENHRY and CDR2 SYGVKD. The V and J ends lost 2 bases and 0 bases respectively, with 14 bases between them. CDR3 region: CAISEKMSGDSYEQYF. In DNA form, the CDR3 reads TGTGCCATCAGTGAGAAAATGTCGGGGGACTCCTACGAGCAGTACTTC.